This TCR beta chain comes out of a study of cytomegalovirus exposure and HLA in healthy donors. The study ran its PCR with 60 Vbeta and 13 Jbeta primers. Profiling relied on immunoSEQ multiplex PCR, and the TCRdb table lists in-frame clones only, not all of them. The data contain over 150,000 clones, about 72% of them singletons. Turning to this clone: The antigen is not known.

The CDR3 has 13 amino acids. Trimming cost V 2 bases and J 6 bases, with 11 bases left between them. The germline V gene encodes CDR1 MNHEY and CDR2 SMNVEV (reference sequence). Regarding the study as a whole: A few chains linked to CMV were shown in vitro to be specific for CMV antigens. In all likelihood, a cluster of highly shared sequence variants was a sequencing artifact.

This receptor was taken from a man aged 30-40 years in good health and CMV-seropositive. Material for sequencing was PBMCs. This chain connects TRBV27 to TRBJ2-7, with D possibly being TRBD2 (6 bases). The CDR3 is CASSLGGSGEQYF. The DNA for the CDR3 is TGTGCCAGCAGTTTAGGGGGGTCTGGCGAGCAGTACTTC.